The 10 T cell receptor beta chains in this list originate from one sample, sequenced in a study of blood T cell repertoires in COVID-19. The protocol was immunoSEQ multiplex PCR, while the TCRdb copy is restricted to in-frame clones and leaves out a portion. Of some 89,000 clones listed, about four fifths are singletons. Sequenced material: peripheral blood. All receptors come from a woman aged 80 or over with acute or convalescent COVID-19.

The CDR3 bases are TGTGCCAGCTCACCACAGGAGTTGTCTCTCACAGATACGCAGTATTTT. The encoded protein is CASSPQELSLTDTQYF. The chain links TRBV18 to TRBJ2-3; D unclear. The CDR3 contains 16 residues. Germline CDR1 reads KGHSH; CDR2 reads LQKENI. V gave up 1 base and J gave up 2 bases, with 13 bases separating them.

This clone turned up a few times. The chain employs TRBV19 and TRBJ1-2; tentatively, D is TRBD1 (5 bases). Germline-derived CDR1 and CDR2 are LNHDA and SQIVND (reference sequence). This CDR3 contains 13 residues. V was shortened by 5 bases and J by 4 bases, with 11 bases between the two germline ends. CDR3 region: CASSPREAYGYTF. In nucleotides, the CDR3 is TGTGCCAGTAGTCCCAGGGAGGCCTATGGCTACACCTTC.

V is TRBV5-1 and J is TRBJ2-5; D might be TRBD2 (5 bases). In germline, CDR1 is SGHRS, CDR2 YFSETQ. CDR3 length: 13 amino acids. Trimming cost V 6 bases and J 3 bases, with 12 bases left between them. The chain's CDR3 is CASNQHGKETQYF. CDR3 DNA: TGCGCCAGCAACCAGCACGGGAAAGAGACCCAGTACTTC.

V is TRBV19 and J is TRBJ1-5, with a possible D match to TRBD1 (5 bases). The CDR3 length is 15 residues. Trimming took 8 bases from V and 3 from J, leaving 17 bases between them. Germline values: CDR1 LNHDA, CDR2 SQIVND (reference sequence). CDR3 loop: CASETGGGVNQPQHF. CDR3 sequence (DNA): TGTGCCAGTGAGACTGGTGGGGGGGTCAATCAGCCCCAGCATTTT.

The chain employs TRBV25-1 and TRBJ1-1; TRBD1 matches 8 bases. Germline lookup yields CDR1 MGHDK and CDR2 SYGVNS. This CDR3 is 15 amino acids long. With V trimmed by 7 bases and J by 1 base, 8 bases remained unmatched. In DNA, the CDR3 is TGTGCCAGCACAGATCATGGACAGGGGAACACTGAAGCTTTCTTT. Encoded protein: CASTDHGQGNTEAFF.

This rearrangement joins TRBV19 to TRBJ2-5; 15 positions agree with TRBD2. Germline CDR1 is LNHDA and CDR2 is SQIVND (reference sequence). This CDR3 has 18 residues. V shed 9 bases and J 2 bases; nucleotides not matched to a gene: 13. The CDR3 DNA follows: TGTGCCAGCGGACCGTCGGGACTAGCGGGGGGTGGTCAAGAGACCCAGTACTTC. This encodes CASGPSGLAGGGQETQYF.

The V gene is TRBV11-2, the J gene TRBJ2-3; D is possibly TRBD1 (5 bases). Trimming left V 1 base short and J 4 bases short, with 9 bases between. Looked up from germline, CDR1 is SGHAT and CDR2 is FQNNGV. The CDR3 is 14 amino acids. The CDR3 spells CASSLGQGSDTQYF. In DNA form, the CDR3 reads TGTGCCAGCAGCTTAGGCCAGGGCTCAGATACGCAGTATTTT.

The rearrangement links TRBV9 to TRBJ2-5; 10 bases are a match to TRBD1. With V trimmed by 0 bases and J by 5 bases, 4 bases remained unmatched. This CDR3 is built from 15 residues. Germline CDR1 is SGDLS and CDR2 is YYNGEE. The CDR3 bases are TGTGCCAGCAGCGTAGCGGGACAGGGGACGGAGACCCAGTACTTC. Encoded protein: CASSVAGQGTETQYF.

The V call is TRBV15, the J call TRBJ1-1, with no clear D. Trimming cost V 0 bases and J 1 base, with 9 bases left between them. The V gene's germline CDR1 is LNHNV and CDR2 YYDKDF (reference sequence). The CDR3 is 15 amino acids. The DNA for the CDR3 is TGTGCCACCAGCAGAGACGGGGAACCGAACACTGAAGCTTTCTTT. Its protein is CATSRDGEPNTEAFF.

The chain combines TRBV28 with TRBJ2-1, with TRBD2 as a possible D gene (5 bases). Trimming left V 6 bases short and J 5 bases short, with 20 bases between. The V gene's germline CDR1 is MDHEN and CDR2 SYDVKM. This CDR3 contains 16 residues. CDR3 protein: CASSPPPPTRDNEQFF. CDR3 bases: TGTGCCAGCAGCCCTCCCCCCCCGACGAGGGACAATGAGCAGTTCTTC.